This TCR beta chain is drawn from a study of response to subunit inactivated influenza vaccine. Study results and limitations: There was a suggestion from the authors that each seasonal influenza vaccination recruits few new T cells.

About this clonotype itself: Its antigen is unidentified.

Using its own MiXCR run on the RT-PCR reads, TCRdb lists one record per CDR3 protein. In the table there are 530,000 or so distinct CDR3 sequences, 12% to 15% of which are singletons. The CDR3 sequence is 12 residues long. The germline CDR1 and CDR2 sequences are SGHVS and FNYEAQ. Trimming removed 4 bases from V and 5 bases from J, with 7 bases in between. Sample: PBMCs from blood, taken 11 to 12 days after vaccination. This rearrangement joins TRBV7-6 to TRBJ2-3, with D perhaps matching TRBD2 (5 bases). The receptor was derived from a man aged 45-60 years who received an inactivated influenza vaccine. DNA for the CDR3: TGTGCCAGCAGCTACGGGAAAGATACGCAGTATTTT. It is translated as CASSYGKDTQYF.